These 23 T cell receptor beta chains were sequenced from one sample in a study of T cells in Graves' hyperthyroidism and ophthalmopathy. TCR beta CDR3 sequences were amplified from RNA transcripts. The TCR CDR3 was amplified in a first-round RT-PCR using the HTBI primer set. TCRdb called the multiplex PCR reads again in MiXCR, with one record for every CDR3 protein. The sample lists around 350,000 distinct CDR3 sequences, approximately 19% seen once, with 3.5% to 4% in the top ten. The sample was blood. The receptors shown here come from a woman in her late teens or twenties with Graves' hyperthyroidism.

In this sample, this clonotype turned up many times. The genes are TRBV27 and TRBJ1-1; tentatively, D is TRBD1 (6 bases). The CDR3 consists of 16 residues. From germline, CDR1 is MNHEY and CDR2 SMNVEV (reference sequence). With 2 bases removed from V and 6 bases from J, the gap between germline ends came to 19 bases. The CDR3 here is CASSLRRVGGGAEAFF. In nucleotides, the CDR3 is TGTGCCAGCAGTTTACGTAGGGTGGGGGGCGGCGCTGAAGCTTTCTTT.

This chain joins TRBV19 and TRBJ1-5; 8 positions match TRBD1. The germline V gene has CDR1 LNHDA and CDR2 SQIVND (reference sequence). V was clipped by 6 bases and J by 0 bases; unmatched bases: 7. CDR3 length equals 16 residues. The DNA of the CDR3 is TGTGCCAGTAGCAGAGAGACAGGGGATAGCAATCAGCCCCAGCATTTT. This encodes CASSRETGDSNQPQHF. The variable domain in full, with the rest retrieved from reference TRBV19 and TRBJ1-5, is DGGITQSPKYLFRKEGQNVTLSCEQNLNHDAMYWYRQDPGQGLRLIYYSQIVNDFQKGDIAEGYSVSREKKESFPLTVTSAQKNPTAFYLCASSRETGDSNQPQHFGDGTRLSIL.

This clonotype was counted only a few times. The chain recombines TRBV12-3 or TRBV12-4 with TRBJ2-7, with 8 bases lining up with TRBD1. The CDR3 is made up of 14 amino acids. V shed 2 bases, J shed 3 bases, and the junction held 3 bases outside the gene matches. The CDR3 bases are TGTGCCAGCAGTTTATGGGACAGGAACTACGAGCAGTACTTC. Encoded protein: CASSLWDRNYEQYF.

This clonotype has a count of ten or more. The chain employs TRBV4-1 and TRBJ1-1; D is uncertain. V was shortened by 0 bases and J by 6 bases, with 14 bases between the two germline ends. This CDR3 spans 15 amino acids. Germline CDR1 MGHRA, CDR2 YSYEKL. The CDR3 spells CASSQEGPGYAEAFF. DNA of the CDR3: TGCGCCAGCAGCCAAGAAGGGCCCGGGTATGCTGAAGCTTTCTTT.

Ten or more counts support this clonotype. V and J are TRBV28 and TRBJ1-5; tentatively, D is TRBD1 (6 bases). Germline CDR1 reads MDHEN; CDR2 reads SYDVKM. This CDR3 region has 15 residues. V was shortened by 5 bases and J by 0 bases, with 11 bases between the two germline ends. CDR3 protein: CASSPRTASNQPQHF. As DNA, the CDR3 is TGTGCCAGCAGTCCGCGGACAGCTAGCAATCAGCCCCAGCATTTT.

This clonotype was seen at least ten times. The V call is TRBV6-5, the J call TRBJ2-2; TRBD1 matches 9 bases. The CDR3 has 16 amino acids. V dropped 1 base and J dropped 8; count of bases not matched to a gene: 8. Germline CDR1 MNHEY, CDR2 SVGAGI. CDR3 nucleotides: TGTGCCAGCAGTTACTTTGGGACAGGGCGGACAGGGGAGCTGTTTTTT. As protein: CASSYFGTGRTGELFF.

The chain combines TRBV20-1 with TRBJ2-7, with 7 bases matching TRBD2. The CDR3 extends over 11 amino acids. Germline assignment: CDR1 DFQATT and CDR2 SNEGSKA (reference sequence). V lost 5 bases, J lost 5 bases, and 3 bases stayed unmatched. For the CDR3, the DNA is TGCAGTGCTTCAAGCGGGAACGAGCAGTACTTC. Its translation: CSASSGNEQYF.

The chain joins TRBV6-5 to TRBJ2-7, with a possible D match to TRBD1 (6 bases). The CDR3 is 14 amino acids. CDR1 MNHEY and CDR2 SVGAGI come from the germline V gene. V was clipped by 2 bases and J by 7 bases, with 15 bases between them. CDR3 protein: CASSYTEGVVEQYF. CDR3 in DNA: TGTGCCAGCAGTTACACAGAGGGGGTGGTAGAGCAGTACTTC.

At least ten counts were recorded for this clonotype. The gene calls are TRBV11-2 and TRBJ2-7; either TRBD1 or TRBD2 may supply D (5 bases each). Trimming removed 5 bases from V and 5 bases from J, with 16 bases in between. Per the germline V gene, CDR1 is SGHAT and CDR2 is FQNNGV. The CDR3 covers 14 residues. The DNA of the CDR3 is TGTGCCAGCAGCCTTTACGACATGGGGGACGAGCAGTACTTC. Protein: CASSLYDMGDEQYF.

The sample holds many counts of this clonotype. The chain has TRBV27 and TRBJ2-7, with D possibly called TRBD1 or TRBD2 (5 bases each). V was clipped by 8 bases and J by 3 bases, with 17 bases between them. The CDR3 has 14 amino acids. From germline, CDR1 is MNHEY and CDR2 SMNVEV (reference sequence). CDR3 nucleotide sequence: TGTGCCAGCCGAAGGGACGTAGGAAACTACGAGCAGTACTTC. Translating gives CASRRDVGNYEQYF.

The V and J genes are TRBV12-3 or TRBV12-4 and TRBJ2-2; D may be TRBD2 (5 bases). The CDR3 totals 15 residues. Trimming left V 5 bases short and J 4 bases short, with 14 bases between. CDR3 protein: CASSHAGIITGELFF. CDR3 coding DNA: TGTGCCAGCAGTCATGCCGGGATTATCACCGGGGAGCTGTTTTTT.

This clonotype has at least ten counts. V usage is TRBV6-5 and J usage is TRBJ2-7; tentatively, D is TRBD1 (6 bases). This CDR3 region has 16 residues. Germline V gene lookup returns CDR1 MNHEY and CDR2 SVGAGI. Trimming cost V 3 bases and J 7 bases, with 22 bases left between them. CDR3 bases: TGTGCCAGCAGTTATTTCGGTCCCCCAGGGGCGAGAGAGCAGTACTTC. Amino acids: CASSYFGPPGAREQYF.

This clonotype was found many times. V and J are TRBV12-3 or TRBV12-4 and TRBJ2-5; D gene ambiguous. Trimming took off 6 bases at V and 5 bases at J, with 16 bases between the two ends. This CDR3 region has 14 residues. CDR3 loop: CASSSIGPGETQYF. In DNA form, the CDR3 reads TGTGCCAGCAGCTCTATCGGGCCCGGTGAGACCCAGTACTTC.

This clonotype was seen at least ten times. The rearrangement uses TRBV20-1 and TRBJ1-2, with D maybe TRBD1 (5 bases). Trimming pared 4 bases from V and 9 bases from J, leaving 24 bases between. CDR3 length equals 15 residues. Germline CDR1 reads DFQATT; CDR2 reads SNEGSKA (reference sequence). CDR3 in amino acids: CSATRPLLRVRRYTF. DNA for the CDR3: TGCAGTGCTACGCGTCCACTGCTCAGGGTTCGGCGCTACACCTTC.

This clonotype occurred many times. CDR3 nucleotide sequence: TGCAGTGCTGTCCACACAGGGGGACTCTATGGCTACACCTTC. Protein product: CSAVHTGGLYGYTF. The chain uses TRBV20-1 and TRBJ1-2, with TRBD1 identical over 8 bases. This CDR3 is built from 14 residues. CDR1 DFQATT and CDR2 SNEGSKA come from the germline V gene (reference sequence). Unmatched junction bases numbered 9, after V lost 5 bases and J lost 4 bases.

This clonotype has ten or more counts. The genes are TRBV24-1 and TRBJ2-7; possibly TRBD1 or TRBD2 for D (6 bases each). Germline lookup yields CDR1 KGHDR and CDR2 SFDVKD. There are 14 residues in the CDR3. V was cut by 0 bases and J by 7 bases, with 12 bases left in between. CDR3 sequence: CATSDLRGRREQYF. CDR3 DNA sequence: TGTGCCACCAGTGATTTGAGGGGGAGGCGGGAGCAGTACTTC.

This clonotype showed up many times. The chain couples TRBV15 to TRBJ2-1; 9 positions agree with TRBD1. V lost 3 bases and J lost 6; bases outside the gene matches: 6. Germline V gene sequence: CDR1 LNHNV, CDR2 YYDKDF (reference sequence). This CDR3 comprises 15 residues. Written as DNA, the CDR3 is TGTGCCACCAGCAGTTTCAGGACAGGGGTCAATGAGCAGTTCTTC. Residues: CATSSFRTGVNEQFF.

This clonotype came up many times. The chain has TRBV7-8 and TRBJ1-5; D is possibly TRBD1 (6 bases). V lost 4 bases and J 7 bases, leaving 23 bases between the germline ends. The CDR3 is 17 amino acids. Germline assignment: CDR1 SGHVS and CDR2 FQNEAQ. DNA of the CDR3: TGTGCCAGCAGCTCGGGCTACCGGGGGCAAAAGGGGCAGCCCCAGCATTTT. It is translated as CASSSGYRGQKGQPQHF.

Many counts were recorded for this clonotype. This CDR3 is CAWSEGGQGYEQYF. The CDR3 nucleotides are TGTGCCTGGAGTGAGGGGGGACAGGGTTACGAGCAGTACTTC. The rearrangement uses TRBV30 and TRBJ2-7, with 9 nucleotides matching TRBD1. This CDR3 contains 14 residues. CDR1 is GTSNPN, CDR2 SVGIG, per germline (reference sequence). J gave up 4 bases and V 1 base, and 5 bases lay outside the gene matches.

This clonotype appeared a few times. The V gene is TRBV5-1, the J gene TRBJ2-3; D perhaps matches TRBD2 (5 bases). The V end was cut by 7 bases, the J end by 2 bases, with 17 bases between. This CDR3 region has 15 residues. Germline values: CDR1 SGHRS, CDR2 YFSETQ. CDR3 sequence: CASGWRRGPTDTQYF. The CDR3 bases are TGCGCCAGCGGATGGCGCCGCGGGCCCACAGATACGCAGTATTTT.

This clonotype was recorded at least ten times. The V gene is TRBV6-1, the J gene TRBJ2-7, with D maybe TRBD1 (6 bases). The CDR3 spans 14 residues. V dropped 2 bases and J dropped 2 bases, with 10 bases sitting between them. CDR1 and CDR2 from the germline V gene are MNHNS and SASEGT. CDR3 sequence: CASSEPGGAYEQYF. Here the CDR3 DNA reads TGTGCCAGCAGTGAACCTGGGGGCGCCTACGAGCAGTACTTC.

V gene TRBV6-5 combines with J gene TRBJ1-2; perhaps TRBD1 as D (5 bases). Trimming took off 0 bases at V and 4 bases at J, with 12 bases between the two ends. The germline CDR1 and CDR2 sequences are MNHEY and SVGAGI. This CDR3 is built from 15 residues. The CDR3 is CASSYSMRQSYGYTF. Here the CDR3 DNA reads TGTGCCAGCAGTTACTCTATGAGACAGAGCTATGGCTACACCTTC.

The chain carries TRBV6-2 or TRBV6-3 and TRBJ1-1, with D possibly matching TRBD1 (6 bases). Germline CDR1 MNHEY, CDR2 SVGEGT. The V end lost 5 bases, the J end lost 0 bases, and 22 bases lay between the germline ends. The CDR3 is 18 residues long. DNA of the CDR3: TGTGCCAGCAGTCCCGGGACAAGAAAGAGAGGTTTGAACACTGAAGCTTTCTTT. Translation gives CASSPGTRKRGLNTEAFF.